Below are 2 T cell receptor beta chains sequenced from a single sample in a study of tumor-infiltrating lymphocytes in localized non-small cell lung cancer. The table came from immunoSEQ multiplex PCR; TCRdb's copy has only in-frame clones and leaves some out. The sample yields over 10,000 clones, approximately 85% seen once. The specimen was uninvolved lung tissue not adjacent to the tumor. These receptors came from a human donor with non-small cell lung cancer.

CDR3 sequence reads: CASSPASGRVTNEQFF. DNA for the CDR3: TGCGCCAGCAGCCCGGCTAGCGGGAGGGTGACCAATGAGCAGTTCTTC. J is TRBJ2-1 and V is TRBV5-1; TRBD2 aligns across 12 bases. J lost 6 bases, V lost 4 bases, and 8 bases had no gene match. The CDR3 consists of 16 residues. Germline CDR1 is SGHRS and CDR2 is YFSETQ. Full variable domain (outside the CDR3, taken from reference TRBV5-1 and TRBJ2-1): KAGVTQTPRYLIKTRGQQVTLSCSPISGHRSVSWYQQTPGQGLQFLFEYFSETQRNKGNFPGRFSGRQFSNSRSEMNVSTLELGDSALYLCASSPASGRVTNEQFFGPGTRLTVL.

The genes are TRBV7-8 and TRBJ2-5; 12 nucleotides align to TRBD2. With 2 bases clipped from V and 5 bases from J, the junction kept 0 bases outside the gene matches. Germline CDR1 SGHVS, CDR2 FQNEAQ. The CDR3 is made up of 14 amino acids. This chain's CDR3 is CASSLLAGGETQYF. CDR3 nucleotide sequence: TGTGCCAGCAGCTTACTAGCGGGAGGGGAGACCCAGTACTTC. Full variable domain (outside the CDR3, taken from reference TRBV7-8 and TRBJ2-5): GAGVSQSPRYKVAKRGQDVALRCDPISGHVSLFWYQQALGQGPEFLTYFQNEAQLDKSGLPSDRFFAERPEGSVSTLKIQRTQQEDSAVYLCASSLLAGGETQYFGPGTRLLVL.